This T cell receptor beta chain was sequenced during a study of type 1 and type 2 diabetes patients. Whole-study context: The cohort mixed type 1 diabetes, type 2 diabetes and nondiabetic donors. T cells were magnetically sorted from PBMCs as CD4+ or CD8+ subsets.

For this clonotype: Its antigen remains unknown.

V gave up 3 bases and J gave up 2 bases, with 8 bases separating them. This CDR3 is 14 amino acids long. Germline CDR1 LNHDA, CDR2 SQIVND (reference sequence). Genomic DNA was the PCR template. Amplification of the beta chain CDR3 used 30 forward and 13 reverse multiplex primers. MiXCR, run by TCRdb on the multiplex PCR reads, gives a single entry per CDR3 protein. The profile shows about 270,000 distinct CDR3 sequences, roughly 44% of them singletons. Findings and limits, study-wide: A median of one highly-expanded CD4+ clone, covering around 4% of reads, occurred in type 2 diabetes. In CD4+ and CD8+ T cells, type 2 diabetes diversity exceeded type 1.

This sequence joins TRBV19 and TRBJ1-5; D gene unclear. The receptor was derived from a man younger than 30 with type 2 diabetes. Sequencing was done on a sample of peripheral blood mononuclear cells (PBMCs). Here the CDR3 reads CASSITWGNQPQHF. CDR3 DNA sequence: TGTGCCAGTAGTATCACGTGGGGCAATCAGCCCCAGCATTTT.